A single T cell receptor beta chain is shown here with its context. Its antigen is as yet unknown. These data belong to a study of T-cell memory formation after mild COVID-19. Study-level results: Memory cells collected pre-infection included some clones that later responded, suggesting cross-reactive memory joined. The main location of contracting CD4+ clones was CM and EM, and that of contracting CD8+ clones was EMRA.

The V gene's germline CDR1 is LGHNA and CDR2 YSLEER. This CDR3 comprises 14 residues. Trimming pared 0 bases from V and 8 bases from J, leaving 13 bases between. Libraries for TCRalpha and TCRbeta carried sample barcodes and unique molecular identifiers via 5'RACE. Via MiXCR, TCRdb re-called the 5' RACE reads, giving one row per CDR3 protein. The data contain roughly 450,000 distinct CDR3 sequences, roughly 18% of them singletons. The sequence was obtained from an adult woman who had mild COVID-19 (a few samples of this study predate the infection). Cell type and time point are not known. The chain is built from TRBV4-3 and TRBJ1-1; D is perhaps TRBD1 (5 bases). The sequenced sample consisted of PBMCs or a T cell subset sorted from them (not recorded which). The CDR3 spells CASSQEAKQGEAFF. The CDR3 DNA follows: TGCGCCAGCAGCCAAGAGGCGAAGCAGGGAGAAGCTTTCTTT.